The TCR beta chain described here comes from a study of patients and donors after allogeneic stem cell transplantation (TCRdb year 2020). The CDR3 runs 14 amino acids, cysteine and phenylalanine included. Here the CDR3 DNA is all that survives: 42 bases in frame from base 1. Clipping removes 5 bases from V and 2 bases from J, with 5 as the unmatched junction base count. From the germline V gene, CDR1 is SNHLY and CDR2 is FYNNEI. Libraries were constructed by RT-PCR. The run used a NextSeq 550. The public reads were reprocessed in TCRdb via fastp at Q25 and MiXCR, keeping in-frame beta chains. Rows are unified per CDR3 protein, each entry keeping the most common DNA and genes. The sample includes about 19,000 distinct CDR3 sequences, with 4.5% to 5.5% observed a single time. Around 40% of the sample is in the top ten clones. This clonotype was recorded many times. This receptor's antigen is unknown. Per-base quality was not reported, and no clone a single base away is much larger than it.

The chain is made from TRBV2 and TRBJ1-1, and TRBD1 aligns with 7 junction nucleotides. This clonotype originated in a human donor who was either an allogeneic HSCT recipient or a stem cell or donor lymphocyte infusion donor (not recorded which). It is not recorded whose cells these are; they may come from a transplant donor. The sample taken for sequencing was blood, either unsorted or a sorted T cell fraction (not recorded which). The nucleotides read TGTGCCAGCAGTTTGGACAGGCGAAACACTGAAGCTTTCTTT. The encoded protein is CASSLDRRNTEAFF.